This T cell receptor (beta chain) appears in the sequencing data of a study of regulatory T cells in long-lasting Graves disease. Broader study findings: Sharing of public clonotypes was greater in persistent patients (approximately 2,700) than in new patients (around 880). Only peripheral blood was studied, not thyroid tissue.

Arm-PCR with iRepertoire HTBI primers amplified the CDR3 regions for these TCR beta libraries. In TCRdb, the multiplex PCR reads were re-called with MiXCR into one record per CDR3 protein. Altogether approximately 400,000 distinct CDR3 sequences are present, around 20% being singletons, with the ten largest covering roughly 20%. Trimming took 2 bases from V and 7 from J, leaving 9 bases between them. Germline values: CDR1 SEHNR, CDR2 FQNEAQ (reference sequence). There are 12 residues in the CDR3. Time point noted: persistent/refractory GD, antithyroid drugs over 5 years with positive TRAb. Generation of the TCR library employed RNA extracted from PBMCs. In each case, Graves' disease was diagnosed per American Thyroid Association guidelines. The patients were drawn from one endocrinology department in Xi'an, China. This clonotype was found a few times. Its antigen is unknown.

V is TRBV7-9 and J is TRBJ2-7, with D unclear. The sample here was peripheral blood mononuclear cells (PBMCs), taken when the disease was refractory, from a patient treated with antithyroid drugs. The clonotype comes from a female donor with Graves disease. The CDR3 sequence is CASSLSGEEQYF. CDR3 DNA sequence: TGTGCCAGCAGCTTATCAGGAGAGGAGCAGTACTTC.